This entry lists 5 T cell receptor beta chains sequenced from one sample in a study of blood T cell repertoires in COVID-19. The repertoire was sequenced with immunoSEQ multiplex PCR; TCRdb's copy has only in-frame clones and lacks some. The sample contains around 200,000 clones, about 89% of which appear only once. The specimen was peripheral blood. The receptors derive from an older man with acute or convalescent COVID-19.

The chain combines TRBV30 with TRBJ1-6; D gene unclear. The length of the CDR3 is 16 residues. CDR1 is GTSNPN and CDR2 is SVGIG in the germline V gene (reference sequence). Trimming pared 0 bases from V and 1 base from J, leaving 10 bases between. CDR3 sequence: CAWSVAGFSYNSPLHF. The CDR3, as DNA: TGTGCCTGGAGTGTGGCAGGATTTTCCTATAATTCACCCCTCCACTTT.

The CDR3 DNA follows: TGTGCCAGCAGCCCCCCGGGACAGGGTAATTCACCCCTCCACTTT. Translating gives CASSPPGQGNSPLHF. The chain links TRBV7-3 to TRBJ1-6; TRBD1 aligns across 9 bases. This CDR3 is 15 amino acids long. Unmatched junction bases numbered 5, after V lost 5 bases and J lost 6 bases. Per the germline V gene, CDR1 is SGHTA and CDR2 is FQGTGA.

The genes are TRBV11-2 and TRBJ2-1; 10 bases fit TRBD2. The CDR3 consists of 13 residues. With 5 bases clipped from V and 10 bases from J, the junction kept 5 bases outside the gene matches. Germline CDR1 reads SGHAT; CDR2 reads FQNNGV. CDR3 nucleotides: TGTGCCAGCAGCACGGGACTAGCGACCGAGCAGTTCTTC. Protein: CASSTGLATEQFF.

The sample holds a few counts of this clone. The rearrangement joins TRBV21-1 to TRBJ2-1; TRBD1, as called in the table, went unchecked against the DNA. TRBV21-1 is classified as a pseudogene. The CDR3 extends over 13 amino acids. In DNA form, the CDR3 reads TGTGCCAGCAGCACTGACCAGGGCAATGAGCAGTTCTTC. Residues: CASSTDQGNEQFF.

The J gene is TRBJ2-3, the V gene TRBV5-4; a possible D gene is TRBD1 (6 bases). The germline V gene has CDR1 SGHNT and CDR2 YYREEE (reference sequence). The CDR3 runs to 14 residues. Trimming left V 6 bases short and J 0 bases short, with 11 bases between. CDR3 region: CASKRDTSTDTQYF. As DNA, the CDR3 is TGTGCCAGCAAAAGGGACACAAGCACAGATACGCAGTATTTT.